This T cell receptor beta chain was identified in a study of blood T cells in healthy people across ages. Per individual sample, total RNA of at least 5.5 micrograms was extracted. There are many counts of this clonotype. From germline, CDR1 is SGHTA and CDR2 FQGNSA. The CDR3 has 16 amino acids. V lost 4 bases and J lost 5, with 19 bases in between. Then a second PCR, running about 6 to 11 cycles, was carried out with a sample-barcoded 5' primer and a J-beta primer mix. TCRdb ran MiXCR on the 5' RACE reads and lists one entry per CDR3 protein. The table records around 870,000 distinct CDR3 sequences, roughly 26% of them present only once.

This TCR derives from a woman at least 80 years old in good health. The sequencing input was blood. The J gene is TRBJ2-3, the V gene TRBV7-2; D may correspond to TRBD1 or TRBD2 (5 bases each). The CDR3 loop is CASSSTGTKSVDTQYF. In DNA form, the CDR3 reads TGTGCCAGCAGCTCGACCGGGACCAAAAGCGTAGATACGCAGTATTTT. Full variable domain (remainder filled in from reference TRBV7-2 and TRBJ2-3): GAGVSQSPSNKVTEKGKDVELRCDPISGHTALYWYRQSLGQGLEFLIYFQGNSAPDKSGLPSDRFSAERTGGSVSTLTIQRTQQEDSAVYLCASSSTGTKSVDTQYFGPGTRLTVL.